The 5 T cell receptor beta chains listed next were all sequenced from one sample in a study of low-dose radiotherapy and immunotherapy resistance in tumors. Time point noted: after trial treatment. Specified treatment: LDRT plus nivolumab, ipilimumab, low-dose cyclophosphamide and aspirin (RACIN trial). Priming of first-strand cDNA relied on TRAV- and TRBV-specific primers (covering alpha and beta chains). Amplification of TCRs used a constant-region primer and V-primer adapter for approximately 19 PCR cycles. TCRdb called the reads again in MiXCR, with one record for every CDR3 protein. Of around 60,000 distinct CDR3 sequences listed, 23% are singletons. The sequencing used PBMCs, collected after low-dose radiotherapy plus immunotherapy. The receptors come from a male donor with prostate cancer.

The rearrangement links TRBV28 to TRBJ2-1, with a tentative D call TRBD1 (5 bases). This CDR3 spans 11 amino acids. Trimming removed 5 bases from V and 15 bases from J, with 14 bases in between. CDR1 is MDHEN, CDR2 SYDVKM, per germline. DNA for the CDR3: TGTGCCAGCAGTCGACTGGGGCGAAGGTTCTTC. This encodes CASSRLGRRFF.

This clonotype was detected ten times or more. This chain links TRBV5-1 with TRBJ2-2, with 10 bases lining up with TRBD2. The germline V gene encodes CDR1 SGHRS and CDR2 YFSETQ. The length of the CDR3 is 18 residues. The ends lost 0 bases at V and 4 bases at J; junction bases unmatched: 9. The CDR3 nucleotides are TGCGCCAGCAGCTTGGTGCTAGCGGGAGTTTTTGGCACCGGGGAGCTGTTTTTT. Residues: CASSLVLAGVFGTGELFF.

This clonotype was seen repeatedly, ten times or more. This sequence joins TRBV7-6 and TRBJ2-3; 12 nucleotides match TRBD2. The ends lost 6 bases at V and 4 bases at J; junction bases unmatched: 5. CDR3 length: 15 amino acids. CDR1 is SGHVS and CDR2 is FNYEAQ in the germline V gene. The CDR3 loop is CASSLTSGSPDTQYF. In DNA form, the CDR3 reads TGTGCCAGCAGTTTGACTAGCGGGAGCCCAGATACGCAGTATTTT.

This clonotype appeared many times. J is TRBJ2-7 and V is TRBV20-1, with 8 bases aligning to TRBD2. The CDR3 extends over 14 amino acids. Germline assignment: CDR1 DFQATT and CDR2 SNEGSKA (reference sequence). V was clipped by 0 bases and J by 3 bases; unmatched bases: 4. CDR3 nucleotide sequence: TGCAGTGCTAGAGAGGCTAGCGGGCTCTACGAGCAGTACTTC. Encoded protein: CSAREASGLYEQYF.

This clonotype was counted ten times or more. This chain uses TRBV20-1 with TRBJ1-2; D possibly corresponds to TRBD1 (6 bases). Per the germline V gene, CDR1 is DFQATT and CDR2 is SNEGSKA (reference sequence). The ends were cut back, 3 bases at V and 10 bases at J, with 24 bases in the middle. The CDR3 has 15 residues. The CDR3 is CSASGSLRGASDYTF. The CDR3 bases are TGCAGTGCTAGTGGGTCGCTCCGGGGGGCCAGTGACTACACCTTC.